The 28 T cell receptor beta chains below come from one sample, sequenced in a study of blood T cell repertoires in COVID-19. Sequenced by immunoSEQ multiplex PCR; TCRdb stores in-frame clones only, minus some. The table lists about 55,000 clones, roughly 85% of them singletons. The source material was peripheral blood. The source is a human donor in a cohort sampled during active COVID-19.

V is TRBV2 and J is TRBJ1-4; 11 bases map to TRBD1. Germline V gives CDR1 SNHLY, CDR2 FYNNEI. With V trimmed by 1 base and J by 8 bases, 3 bases remained unmatched. The CDR3 loop spans 15 amino acids. This CDR3 is CASSEGGQGGEKLFF. The CDR3 DNA follows: TGTGCCAGCAGTGAAGGGGGACAGGGGGGCGAAAAACTGTTTTTT. Together with reference TRBV2 and TRBJ1-4, the CDR3 gives the full variable domain: EPEVTQTPSHQVTQMGQEVILRCVPISNHLYFYWYRQILGQKVEFLVSFYNNEISEKSEIFDDQFSVERPDGSNFTLKIRSTKLEDSAMYFCASSEGGQGGEKLFFGSGTQLSVL.

V usage is TRBV4-3 and J usage is TRBJ1-1; D remains unclear. With 1 base removed from V and 2 bases from J, the gap between germline ends came to 5 bases. Germline CDR1 is LGHNA and CDR2 is YSLEER. This CDR3 has 13 residues. The chain's CDR3 is CASSQGTNTEAFF. The CDR3, as DNA: TGCGCCAGCAGCCAAGGAACTAACACTGAAGCTTTCTTT.

This clone appeared a single time. This chain uses TRBV14 with TRBJ2-1; the match to TRBD2 covers 10 bases. The CDR3 is 13 amino acids. The V segment lost 0 bases and the J segment 12 bases; nucleotides outside the gene matches: 2. Germline V gives CDR1 SGHDN, CDR2 FVKESK. The CDR3 DNA follows: TGTGCCAGCAGCCAAGAAGAGCGGGGGGGGCAGTTCTTC. Translated, it gives CASSQEERGGQFF.

The chain combines TRBV5-1 with TRBJ2-7; possibly TRBD2 for D (6 bases). The CDR3 contains 15 residues. Germline CDR1 SGHRS, CDR2 YFSETQ. Trimming shortened V by 3 bases and J by 7 bases, and 20 bases separated the two germline ends. CDR3 loop: CASSSAAGSGGEQYF. The CDR3 DNA reads TGCGCCAGCAGCTCAGCGGCAGGGTCCGGAGGGGAGCAGTACTTC.

The rearrangement joins TRBV11-2 to TRBJ2-5; D gene ambiguous. Trimming removed 2 bases from V and 5 bases from J, with 9 bases in between. CDR3 length: 13 residues. Germline assignment: CDR1 SGHAT and CDR2 FQNNGV. The CDR3 region is CASSLFTQETQYF. The DNA of the CDR3 is TGTGCCAGCAGCTTATTCACGCAGGAGACCCAGTACTTC.

This chain links TRBV7-2 with TRBJ2-7; the D gene is possibly TRBD2 (6 bases). The germline CDR1 and CDR2 sequences are SGHTA and FQGNSA. The CDR3 is 13 amino acids. With 4 bases removed from V and 5 bases from J, the gap between germline ends came to 12 bases. CDR3 protein: CASSSGLLNEQYF. The CDR3 bases are TGTGCCAGCAGCTCGGGACTCCTCAACGAGCAGTACTTC.

The V and J genes are TRBV14 and TRBJ2-7, with 7 positions matching TRBD1. CDR1 and CDR2 (germline): SGHDN, FVKESK. Trimming cost V 0 bases and J 6 bases; bases outside gene matches: 5. This CDR3 comprises 14 residues. The CDR3 DNA sequence: TGTGCCAGCAGCCAAGAATTACAGGGGATCGAGCAGTACTTC. Encoded protein: CASSQELQGIEQYF. The whole variable domain, remainder taken from reference TRBV14 and TRBJ2-7, is EAGVTQFPSHSVIEKGQTVTLRCDPISGHDNLYWYRRVMGKEIKFLLHFVKESKQDESGMPNNRFLAERTGGTYSTLKVQPAELEDSGVYFCASSQELQGIEQYFGPGTRLTVT.

This clone was recorded a few times. The chain combines TRBV9 with TRBJ2-3; D possibly corresponds to TRBD2 (5 bases). The CDR3 length is 14 residues. Germline CDR1 and CDR2: SGDLS and YYNGEE. Trimming stripped 1 base from V and 4 bases from J, with 10 bases between. The CDR3 DNA reads as TGTGCCAGCAGCGTACGGCTAGCAGCAGATACGCAGTATTTT. Its translation: CASSVRLAADTQYF.

CDR3 DNA: TGTGCCACCAGCAGAGATGGGACTCATGGCCAGCCCCAGCATTTT. Its translation is CATSRDGTHGQPQHF. The gene calls are TRBV15 and TRBJ1-5; D may be TRBD1 (5 bases). The CDR3 runs to 15 residues. In germline, CDR1 is LNHNV, CDR2 YYDKDF (reference sequence). The germline V and J ends were trimmed by 0 bases and 7 bases, with 13 bases remaining between them.

The V call is TRBV6-5, the J call TRBJ2-7, with 9 bases identical to TRBD2. CDR1 MNHEY and CDR2 SVGAGI come from the germline V gene. The length of the CDR3 is 13 residues. V was pared by 7 bases and J by 5 bases, with 6 bases of the junction left unmatched. Written as DNA, the CDR3 is TGTGCCAGCACCAGACTAGCGGAGGACGAGCAGTACTTC. This translates into CASTRLAEDEQYF.

The chain combines TRBV10-2 with TRBJ2-3; 14 bases match TRBD2. The CDR3 covers 15 residues. The germline V gene encodes CDR1 WSHSY and CDR2 SAAADI. The V gene end was trimmed by 6 bases and the J gene end by 5 bases; junction bases not matched to a gene: 4. The CDR3 DNA is TGCGCCAGCAGCGGGACTAGCGGGAGACGAGATACGCAGTATTTT. Translation gives CASSGTSGRRDTQYF.

The chain has TRBV28 and TRBJ1-2; 7 bases fit TRBD1. Germline trimming cut 6 bases from V and 6 bases from J; bases unmatched to any gene: 13. The CDR3 consists of 15 residues. The V gene's germline CDR1 is MDHEN and CDR2 SYDVKM. CDR3 bases: TGTGCCAGCAGCTCCGGGACAGCTGAGGTAGATGGCTACACCTTC. Translation gives CASSSGTAEVDGYTF.

This rearrangement joins TRBV21-1 to TRBJ1-1; the table assigns TRBD1, which was not confirmed against the DNA. TRBV21-1 is a pseudogene locus. This CDR3 region has 19 residues. This chain's CDR3 is CASSKEGKTGGKENTEAFF. DNA for the CDR3: TGTGCCAGCAGCAAAGAGGGCAAGACAGGGGGCAAGGAGAACACTGAAGCTTTCTTT.

J is TRBJ1-5 and V is TRBV7-2, with D perhaps matching TRBD1 (6 bases). The CDR3 is 14 amino acids. CDR1 and CDR2 from the germline V gene are SGHTA and FQGNSA. Trimming took off 6 bases at V and 6 bases at J, with 15 bases between the two ends. DNA of the CDR3: TGTGCCAGCAGTTCCGGGGGGCGTAGTCAGCCCCAGCATTTT. Amino acids: CASSSGGRSQPQHF.

In DNA form, the CDR3 reads TGTGCCAGCAGGTCCTGGGGGAGGGCCGATACGCAGTATTTT. Translated: CASRSWGRADTQYF. The chain uses TRBV27 and TRBJ2-3; 7 nucleotides line up with TRBD2. The CDR3 covers 14 residues. The germline V gene encodes CDR1 MNHEY and CDR2 SMNVEV (reference sequence). V lost 6 bases to trimming and J lost 6 bases; unmatched junction nucleotides: 9.

V gene TRBV29-1 combines with J gene TRBJ1-3, with 7 bases aligning to TRBD1. Germline V gene data show CDR1 as SQVTM and CDR2 as ANQGSEA. The CDR3 is made up of 15 amino acids. After removal of 7 bases from V and 0 bases from J, the junction contained 9 bases not matched to a gene. Here the CDR3 DNA reads TGCAGCGCCGAGGGGGCACATTACTCTGGAAACACCATATATTTT. It specifies CSAEGAHYSGNTIYF.

The chain carries TRBV18 and TRBJ2-2; TRBD2 matches 15 bases. From germline, CDR1 is KGHSH and CDR2 LQKENI. The CDR3 covers 19 residues. The V and J ends lost 0 bases and 5 bases, in that order; junction bases with no gene match: 7. The CDR3 DNA is TGTGCCAGCTCACCACCTAGGACTAGCGGGAGGGCCTGGACCGGGGAGCTGTTTTTT. This encodes CASSPPRTSGRAWTGELFF.

The chain recombines TRBV4-3 with TRBJ2-7; 8 nucleotides align to TRBD1. Germline V CDR1 and CDR2: LGHNA, YSLEER. The CDR3 length is 15 residues. The V and J ends lost 4 bases and 0 bases, in that order; junction bases with no gene match: 5. The CDR3 DNA sequence: TGCGCCAGCAGCCCGGGACAGGTCGTCTCCTACGAGCAGTACTTC. Its translation is CASSPGQVVSYEQYF.

J is TRBJ2-4 and V is TRBV10-1, with D possibly being TRBD2 (6 bases). The CDR3 is 14 residues long. Trimming left V 6 bases short and J 0 bases short, with 9 bases between. Germline assignment: CDR1 WNHNN and CDR2 SYGVQD (reference sequence). Written as DNA, the CDR3 is TGCGCCAGCAGCACCGGGGGAGCCAAAAACATTCAGTACTTC. Encoded protein: CASSTGGAKNIQYF.

The chain couples TRBV5-1 to TRBJ2-3, with a weak D call TRBD1 (5 bases). The CDR3 is made up of 16 amino acids. Germline lookup yields CDR1 SGHRS and CDR2 YFSETQ. V was clipped by 2 bases and J by 3 bases, with 16 bases between them. The CDR3 protein is CASSLAVARVTDTQYF. CDR3 bases: TGCGCCAGCAGCTTAGCTGTAGCCAGGGTAACAGATACGCAGTATTTT.

The chain joins TRBV28 to TRBJ1-5; TRBD1 might be the D (6 bases). The germline V and J ends were trimmed by 5 bases and 6 bases, with 14 bases remaining between them. The germline gives CDR1 MDHEN, CDR2 SYDVKM. This CDR3 region has 14 residues. In DNA form, the CDR3 reads TGTGCCAGCAGTCCCCGGGGGGCAAGTCAGCCCCAGCATTTT. It yields the protein CASSPRGASQPQHF. Variable domain in full (rest from reference TRBV28 and TRBJ1-5): DVKVTQSSRYLVKRTGEKVFLECVQDMDHENMFWYRQDPGLGLRLIYFSYDVKMKEKGDIPEGYSVSREKKERFSLILESASTNQTSMYLCASSPRGASQPQHFGDGTRLSIL.

The genes are TRBV2 and TRBJ2-3; D possibly corresponds to TRBD1 (6 bases). CDR3 size: 15 residues. The germline gives CDR1 SNHLY, CDR2 FYNNEI. Trimming took 6 bases from V and 5 from J, leaving 18 bases between them. CDR3 loop: CASRVSRGVGDTQYF. The CDR3 coding sequence is TGTGCCAGCAGAGTCAGCAGGGGCGTCGGAGATACGCAGTATTTT.

The rearrangement links TRBV3-1 (or the pseudogene TRBV3-2) to TRBJ1-2; the match to TRBD1 covers 7 bases. The CDR3 consists of 13 residues. The ends lost 5 bases at V and 5 bases at J; junction bases unmatched: 5. Germline V gene data show CDR1 as LGHDT and CDR2 as YNNKEL (reference sequence). CDR3 sequence (DNA): TGTGCCAGCAGCGACAGGGTCGGGTATGGCTACACCTTC. It yields the protein CASSDRVGYGYTF.

The V and J genes are TRBV10-3 and TRBJ2-3; 7 bases map to TRBD2. Germline CDR1 reads ENHRY; CDR2 reads SYGVKD. The CDR3 contains 12 residues. Trimming took 9 bases from V and 5 from J; bases not matched to a gene: 5. CDR3: CAMGRALDTQYF. CDR3 nucleotide sequence: TGTGCCATGGGGAGGGCCTTAGATACGCAGTATTTT.

This clone was detected only once. This chain joins TRBV15 and TRBJ2-1, with D possibly being TRBD1 (6 bases). This CDR3 has 13 amino acids. Germline V gene lookup returns CDR1 LNHNV and CDR2 YYDKDF (reference sequence). The V gene lost 8 bases and the J gene lost 8 bases, with 16 bases spanning the gap. Here the CDR3 DNA reads TGTGCCACCGCGGCAGGGGTGAAGGATGAGCAGTTCTTC. Amino acids: CATAAGVKDEQFF.

J is TRBJ1-2 and V is TRBV11-2, with 9 bases aligning to TRBD1. This CDR3 contains 15 residues. With 2 bases clipped from V and 4 bases from J, the junction kept 5 bases outside the gene matches. Germline V gene data show CDR1 as SGHAT and CDR2 as FQNNGV. The CDR3 region is CASSLRRGQGYGYTF. CDR3 bases: TGTGCCAGCAGCTTAAGAAGGGGACAGGGCTATGGCTACACCTTC.

This chain connects TRBV9 to TRBJ2-1; TRBD2 might be the D (5 bases). The CDR3 runs to 15 residues. V dropped 3 bases and J dropped 4 bases, with 14 bases sitting between them. The germline V gene has CDR1 SGDLS and CDR2 YYNGEE. The CDR3 DNA reads TGTGCCAGCAGCGGAGTAGCGTCCACATACAATGAGCAGTTCTTC. This gives the protein CASSGVASTYNEQFF.

J is TRBJ1-3 and V is TRBV5-4; a weak D match, TRBD1 (6 bases). CDR1 and CDR2 from the germline V gene are SGHNT and YYREEE (reference sequence). V lost 3 bases and J lost 2, with 9 bases in between. This CDR3 comprises 14 residues. The CDR3 spells CASSSGTTGNTIYF. In nucleotides, the CDR3 is TGTGCCAGCAGCTCTGGGACAACTGGAAACACCATATATTTT.